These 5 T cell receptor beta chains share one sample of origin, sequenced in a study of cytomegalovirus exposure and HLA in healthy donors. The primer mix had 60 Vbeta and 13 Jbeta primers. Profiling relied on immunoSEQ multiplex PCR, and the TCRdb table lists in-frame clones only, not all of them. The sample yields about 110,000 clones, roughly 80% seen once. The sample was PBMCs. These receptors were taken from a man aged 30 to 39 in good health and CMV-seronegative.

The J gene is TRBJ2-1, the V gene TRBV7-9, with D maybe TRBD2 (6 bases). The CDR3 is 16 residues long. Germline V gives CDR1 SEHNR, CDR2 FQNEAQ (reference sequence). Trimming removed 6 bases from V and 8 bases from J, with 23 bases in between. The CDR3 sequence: CASRIGTPRLRDEQFF. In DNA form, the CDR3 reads TGTGCCAGCAGGATTGGGACTCCCCGCCTTAGGGATGAGCAGTTCTTC.

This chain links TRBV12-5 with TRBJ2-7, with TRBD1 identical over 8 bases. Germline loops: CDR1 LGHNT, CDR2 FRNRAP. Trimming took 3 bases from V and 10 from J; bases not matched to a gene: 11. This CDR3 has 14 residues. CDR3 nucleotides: TGTGCTAGTGGTTTATACGGGACAGGCGAGTACCAGTACTTC. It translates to CASGLYGTGEYQYF.

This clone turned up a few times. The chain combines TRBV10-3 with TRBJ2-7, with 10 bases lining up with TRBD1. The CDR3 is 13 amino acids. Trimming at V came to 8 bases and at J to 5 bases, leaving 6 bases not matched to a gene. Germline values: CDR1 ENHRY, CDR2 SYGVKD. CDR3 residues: CAILGQGTHEQYF. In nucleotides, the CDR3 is TGTGCCATCCTGGGACAGGGGACCCACGAGCAGTACTTC.

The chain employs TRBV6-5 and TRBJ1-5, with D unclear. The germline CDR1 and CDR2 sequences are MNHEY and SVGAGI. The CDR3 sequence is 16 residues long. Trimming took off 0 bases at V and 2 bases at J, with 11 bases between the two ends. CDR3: CASSYSGNRGNQPQHF. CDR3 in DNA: TGTGCCAGCAGTTACTCCGGCAACCGGGGCAATCAGCCCCAGCATTTT.

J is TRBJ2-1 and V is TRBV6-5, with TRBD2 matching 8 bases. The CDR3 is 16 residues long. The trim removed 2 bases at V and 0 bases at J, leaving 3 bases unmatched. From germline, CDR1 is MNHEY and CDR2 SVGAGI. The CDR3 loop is CASSYLSGSSYNEQFF. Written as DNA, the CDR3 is TGTGCCAGCAGTTACCTCAGCGGGAGCTCCTACAATGAGCAGTTCTTC.